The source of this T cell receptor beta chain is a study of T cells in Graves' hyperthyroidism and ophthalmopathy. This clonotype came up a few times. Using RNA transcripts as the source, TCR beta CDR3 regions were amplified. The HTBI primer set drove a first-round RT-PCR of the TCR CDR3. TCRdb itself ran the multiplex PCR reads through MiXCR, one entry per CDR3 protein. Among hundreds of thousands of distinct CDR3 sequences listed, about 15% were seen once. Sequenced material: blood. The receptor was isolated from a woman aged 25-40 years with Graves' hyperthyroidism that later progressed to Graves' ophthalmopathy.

CDR3 coding DNA: TGTGCCAGCAGTTTCCCGCTAGCGGTAGAAGAGACCCAGTACTTC. Translating gives CASSFPLAVEETQYF. The V call is TRBV12-3 or TRBV12-4, the J call TRBJ2-5, with TRBD2 matching 7 bases. The V segment lost 3 bases and the J segment 3 bases; nucleotides outside the gene matches: 7. The CDR3 contains 15 residues.